Below are 18 T cell receptor beta chains sequenced from a single sample in a study of memory CD4+ T cells and cytomegalovirus serostatus. Sequencing was performed with immunoSEQ multiplex PCR; in TCRdb, only in-frame clones are kept and a portion is missing. The sample has approximately 46,000 clones, roughly 72% seen once. The sort gate was single viable CD3+CD4+CD8-CD45RO+ cells for memory CD4+ T cells. Material for sequencing was memory CD4+ T cells from blood. The source is an adult in good health and CMV-seropositive.

The gene calls are TRBV5-4 and TRBJ2-1; D is possibly TRBD1 (6 bases). CDR1 SGHNT and CDR2 YYREEE come from the germline V gene (reference sequence). V dropped 4 bases and J dropped 5 bases, with 13 bases sitting between them. This CDR3 has 14 residues. The CDR3 DNA follows: TGTGCCAGCAGCACGTCGTCAGGGGACAATGAGCAGTTCTTC. Amino acid sequence: CASSTSSGDNEQFF.

The rearrangement uses TRBV5-1 and TRBJ1-4, with D possibly being TRBD1 (5 bases). V lost 4 bases to trimming and J lost 0 bases, with 10 bases between them. The CDR3 spans 15 residues. Germline CDR1 reads SGHRS; CDR2 reads YFSETQ. The CDR3: CASSVTVATNEKLFF. CDR3 sequence (DNA): TGCGCCAGCAGCGTGACAGTTGCAACTAATGAAAAACTGTTTTTT.

This clone rates as medium-sized (0.01 to 0.1%). V and J are TRBV7-2 and TRBJ2-7; TRBD1 agrees at 7 bases. After removal of 4 bases from V and 4 bases from J, the junction contained 13 bases not matched to a gene. The CDR3 runs 16 residues. Germline lookup yields CDR1 SGHTA and CDR2 FQGNSA. CDR3 region: CASSSRSQGSQYEQYF. The CDR3 DNA is TGTGCCAGCAGCTCTCGTTCACAGGGGAGTCAGTACGAGCAGTACTTC. The whole variable domain, remainder taken from reference TRBV7-2 and TRBJ2-7, is GAGVSQSPSNKVTEKGKDVELRCDPISGHTALYWYRQSLGQGLEFLIYFQGNSAPDKSGLPSDRFSAERTGGSVSTLTIQRTQQEDSAVYLCASSSRSQGSQYEQYFGPGTRLTVT.

This clone turned up a few times. CDR3 nucleotide sequence: TGTGCTAGTGGTTTGGTATGGGATAGCACTCTAAACAATGAGCAGTTCTTC. It is translated as CASGLVWDSTLNNEQFF. This sequence joins TRBV12-5 and TRBJ2-1, with D unresolved. This CDR3 spans 17 amino acids. Trimming removed 0 bases from V and 5 bases from J, with 17 bases in between. CDR1 and CDR2 (germline): LGHNT, FRNRAP.

The chain has TRBV5-4 and TRBJ1-4, with 10 nucleotides matching TRBD1. Germline-derived CDR1 and CDR2 are SGHNT and YYREEE (reference sequence). The CDR3 extends over 15 amino acids. Germline trimming cut 4 bases from V and 7 bases from J; bases unmatched to any gene: 7. In nucleotides, the CDR3 is TGTGCCAGCAGCAGACGGACAGGGGGGTTTGAAAAACTGTTTTTT. Translated: CASSRRTGGFEKLFF. Combining the CDR3 with reference TRBV5-4 and TRBJ1-4 gives the whole variable domain ETGVTQSPTHLIKTRGQQVTLRCSSQSGHNTVSWYQQALGQGPQFIFQYYREEENGRGNFPPRFSGLQFPNYSSELNVNALELDDSALYLCASSRRTGGFEKLFFGSGTQLSVL.

This rearrangement joins TRBV10-2 to TRBJ1-2; 11 bases align to TRBD1. J gave up 6 bases and V 3 bases, and 3 bases lay outside the gene matches. Germline V gene sequence: CDR1 WSHSY, CDR2 SAAADI. The CDR3 runs to 14 residues. DNA for the CDR3: TGCGCCAGCAGTGATATGGACAGGGGGCATGGCTACACCTTC. It encodes CASSDMDRGHGYTF.

This clone is medium-sized (0.01 to 0.1%) by share. The sample contains more than one DNA sequence encoding this CDR3. The CDR3 sequence is CASSSNQPQHF. The CDR3, as DNA: TGTGCCAGCAGTTCCAATCAGCCCCAGCATTTT. The chain combines TRBV6-6 with TRBJ1-5; no clear D. The germline CDR1 and CDR2 sequences are MNHNY and SVGAGI (reference sequence). The V gene lost 4 bases and the J gene lost 3 bases, with 1 base spanning the gap. There are 11 residues in the CDR3.

Here the CDR3 DNA reads TGTGCCAGCAGCCCACTAGCGGGGAGGGAGACCCAGTACTTC. This sequence encodes CASSPLAGRETQYF. This chain connects TRBV9 to TRBJ2-5, with 10 bases matching TRBD2. Germline V gene sequence: CDR1 SGDLS, CDR2 YYNGEE. With V trimmed by 4 bases and J by 5 bases, 5 bases remained unmatched. This CDR3 contains 14 residues.

The chain recombines TRBV7-2 with TRBJ2-3, with 8 bases matching TRBD2. The CDR3 extends over 16 amino acids. V lost 5 bases, J lost 3 bases, and 10 bases stayed unmatched. CDR1 is SGHTA and CDR2 is FQGNSA in the germline V gene. The CDR3: CASSPFGGGWTDTQYF. DNA for the CDR3: TGTGCCAGCAGCCCTTTCGGCGGGGGGTGGACAGATACGCAGTATTTT.

This sequence joins TRBV7-2 and TRBJ2-2, with D possibly matching TRBD1 (6 bases). Germline CDR1 is SGHTA and CDR2 is FQGNSA. This CDR3 is 17 amino acids long. V was cut by 1 base and J by 5 bases, with 17 bases left in between. CDR3 amino acids: CASSLVGRGSYTGELFF. The CDR3, as DNA: TGTGCCAGCAGCTTAGTTGGCAGGGGATCGTATACCGGGGAGCTGTTTTTT.

V is TRBV6-1 and J is TRBJ2-3, with 7 bases identical to TRBD1. Trimming cost V 11 bases and J 5 bases; bases outside gene matches: 13. The CDR3 loop spans 14 amino acids. CDR1 is MNHNS, CDR2 SASEGT, per germline. CDR3 sequence reads: CAGGLQGRQDTQYF. DNA of the CDR3: TGTGCCGGAGGCTTACAGGGGCGACAAGATACGCAGTATTTT.

V is TRBV14 and J is TRBJ1-1; the D gene is possibly TRBD1 (6 bases). This CDR3 has 13 amino acids. The V gene's germline CDR1 is SGHDN and CDR2 FVKESK. Trimming removed 5 bases from V and 1 base from J, with 8 bases in between. The chain's CDR3 is CASSADRNTEAFF. CDR3 bases: TGTGCCAGCAGCGCGGACAGGAACACTGAAGCTTTCTTT.

The chain is built from TRBV4-2 and TRBJ2-1; 13 bases fit TRBD2. V lost 1 base, J lost 8 bases, and 8 bases stayed unmatched. CDR3 length: 17 amino acids. Germline V gene data show CDR1 as LGHNA and CDR2 as YNFKEQ. For the CDR3, the DNA is TGTGCCAGCAGCCAAGTACCAACGGGACTAGCGGGGCATGAGCAGTTCTTC. Translated, it gives CASSQVPTGLAGHEQFF.

About this clone: Other nucleotide sequences in the sample specify the same CDR3. The chain links TRBV7-9 to TRBJ2-5; D is undetermined. This CDR3 region has 11 residues. Trimming cost V 3 bases and J 2 bases, with 1 base left between them. The germline V gene encodes CDR1 SEHNR and CDR2 FQNEAQ (reference sequence). CDR3 region: CASSFQETQYF. As DNA, the CDR3 is TGTGCCAGCAGCTTTCAAGAGACCCAGTACTTC.

This clone was counted once. The rearrangement links TRBV6-6 to TRBJ2-6; the match to TRBD1 covers 10 bases. CDR1 MNHNY and CDR2 SVGAGI come from the germline V gene (reference sequence). J gave up 2 bases and V 4 bases, and 2 bases lay outside the gene matches. There are 16 residues in the CDR3. CDR3 DNA: TGTGCCAGCAGTTCGACAGGGGGCGCTGGGGCCAACGTCCTGACTTTC. This gives the protein CASSSTGGAGANVLTF.

This clone appeared once. J is TRBJ1-5 and V is TRBV28; D is perhaps TRBD1 (5 bases). The germline V and J ends were trimmed by 2 bases and 6 bases, with 23 bases remaining between them. The CDR3 has 18 residues. Germline-derived CDR1 and CDR2 are MDHEN and SYDVKM. CDR3 sequence reads: CASSLGLYEGGEGQPQHF. In DNA, the CDR3 is TGTGCCAGCAGTTTAGGATTATACGAGGGAGGGGAGGGTCAGCCCCAGCATTTT.

The chain is built from TRBV28 and TRBJ2-7, with D hard to call. V lost 5 bases, J lost 4 bases, and 18 bases lay in between. Germline lookup yields CDR1 MDHEN and CDR2 SYDVKM. This CDR3 spans 15 amino acids. The CDR3 DNA reads as TGTGCCAGCAGTCGAGATGGGGAACCCGGTTACGAGCAGTACTTC. It encodes CASSRDGEPGYEQYF.

V gene TRBV12-5 combines with J gene TRBJ2-2; no firm D call. V lost 4 bases to trimming and J lost 5 bases, with 14 bases between them. Per germline, CDR1 LGHNT and CDR2 FRNRAP. The CDR3 length is 15 residues. CDR3 residues: CASGSSPEGTGELFF. In DNA, the CDR3 is TGTGCTAGTGGTTCCTCCCCGGAAGGGACCGGGGAGCTGTTTTTT.